Listed below are T cell receptor beta chains from one sample, sequenced in a study of regulatory T cells in long-lasting Graves disease. TCRdb re-analysed the multiplex PCR reads in MiXCR, keeping a single row per CDR3 protein. The top ten clones hold around 27% of a sample with 350,000 to 450,000 distinct CDR3 sequences, 16% of them seen once. These same records also appear under a second study, on T cells in Graves' hyperthyroidism and ophthalmopathy.

The material was peripheral blood mononuclear cells (PBMCs), obtained at new diagnosis, from a patient treated with antithyroid drugs. These TCRs come from a middle-aged man with Graves disease. Each CDR3 is given with its conserved first and last residue. The D gene is left open where the match is weak. Where a row states a size, it is once, few, many or the class of an expanded clone; other rows omit it.

TRBV5-1	many	.	TRBJ1-4	TGCGCCAGCAGCCCGGGGACGGATGAAAAACTGTTTTTT	CASSPGTDEKLFF
TRBV5-5	many	TRBD2	TRBJ2-3	TGTGCCAGCAGCTCTCCGACTAGCGGGGGGCCGCAGGGCACAGATACGCAGTATTTT	CASSSPTSGGPQGTDTQYF
TRBV7-7	few	.	TRBJ2-2	TGTGCTAGCAGCCCCCAATCAGGGGCGTCCGGGGAGCTGTTTTTT	CASSPQSGASGELFF
TRBV7-2	few	.	TRBJ1-6	TGTGCCAGCAGCCCTACCCCCCAGGCACCCCTCCACTTT	CASSPTPQAPLHF
TRBV7-2	many	.	TRBJ2-7	TGTGCCAGCAGCTCACCGGGACTTACCTACGAGCAGTACTTC	CASSSPGLTYEQYF
TRBV29-1	few	TRBD1	TRBJ1-6	TGCAGCGTTTCCCAAGGACAGGGAAATTCACCCCTCCACTTT	CSVSQGQGNSPLHF
TRBV5-1	many	.	TRBJ2-1	TGCGCCAGCAGCTTGAGTTCCGGGACACTCAGCTACAATGAGCAGTTCTTC	CASSLSSGTLSYNEQFF
TRBV7-2	many	.	TRBJ2-7	TGTGCCAGCAGCTTAGTTTCGGGGAACTACGAGCAGTACTTC	CASSLVSGNYEQYF
TRBV6-2/TRBV6-3	.	TRBD1	TRBJ2-5	TGTGCCAGCAGAGATTTTCTGACAGGGGAAGAGACCCAGTACTTC	CASRDFLTGEETQYF
TRBV11-2	few	.	TRBJ2-2	TGTGCCAGCAGTAACCTAAAAACAGAAAGGAACACCGGGGAGCTGTTTTTT	CASSNLKTERNTGELFF
TRBV29-1	few	.	TRBJ2-3	TGCAGCATGGACTACTCAGATACGCAGTATTTT	CSMDYSDTQYF
TRBV12-5	many	.	TRBJ1-5	TGTGCTAGTGGTTTGGTGGATCAGCCCCAGCATTTT	CASGLVDQPQHF
TRBV5-6	few	.	TRBJ2-5	TGTGCCAGCAATCTAGGGGGGGGGCCGGAGACCCAGTACTTC	CASNLGGGPETQYF
TRBV27	many	TRBD2	TRBJ2-1	TGTGCCAGCAGTTTAGTACTAGCGGGGGTTGAGGAGCAGTTCTTC	CASSLVLAGVEEQFF
TRBV20-1	many	TRBD2	TRBJ2-2	TGCAGTGCTAGAGTTAGCGGGGGGTCGAACACCGGGGAGCTGTTTTTT	CSARVSGGSNTGELFF
TRBV27	many	.	TRBJ1-5	TGTGCCAGCGCCGTCGAGGTGAGCAATCAGCCCCAGCATTTT	CASAVEVSNQPQHF
TRBV18	many	.	TRBJ2-1	TGTGCCAGCTCATTTTTTGATGAGCAGTTCTTC	CASSFFDEQFF
TRBV28	.	.	TRBJ1-6	TGTGCCAGCAGTTCCCGGACAGTTTTTAATTCACCCCTCCACTTT	CASSSRTVFNSPLHF
TRBV5-1	many	.	TRBJ2-1	TGCGCCAGCAGCGCGGGGTCCGAATACAATGAGCAGTTCTTC	CASSAGSEYNEQFF
TRBV2	many	.	TRBJ2-3	TGTGCCAGCAGTGAGCCAGATACGCAGTATTTT	CASSEPDTQYF
TRBV9	few	TRBD1	TRBJ1-2	TGTGCCAGCAGCGTAGTCCCAGGACAGGATGGCTACACCTTC	CASSVVPGQDGYTF
TRBV18	.	TRBD1	TRBJ1-1	TGTGCCAGCTCACCGACAAAGACAGGGGGCCGGACTGAAGCTTTCTTT	CASSPTKTGGRTEAFF
TRBV5-1	many	.	TRBJ1-1	TGCGCCAGCAGCTTAGAGGGGCCTGAAGCTTTCTTT	CASSLEGPEAFF
TRBV6-1	many	.	TRBJ1-5	TGTGCCAGCAGTGATCGGGGCCCCAATCAGCCCCAGCATTTT	CASSDRGPNQPQHF
TRBV10-3	few	TRBD1	TRBJ1-1	TGTGCCATCACTGGGGGACAGAGTAGGAACACTGAAGCTTTCTTT	CAITGGQSRNTEAFF
TRBV7-9	few	TRBD1	TRBJ1-6	TGTGCCAGCAGCCGGGACAGGGGTAATTCACCCCTCCACTTT	CASSRDRGNSPLHF
TRBV2	few	.	TRBJ2-7	TGTGCCAGCAGTGAGTTCAGGGCCATCGAGCAGTACTTC	CASSEFRAIEQYF
TRBV27	few	TRBD1	TRBJ2-6	TGTGCCAGCAGTTTCCAAGACAGGGGGCTGCCTGGGGCCAACGTCCTGACTTTC	CASSFQDRGLPGANVLTF
TRBV28	.	.	TRBJ1-2	TGTGCCAGCAGTTTTCGAAGGACAGACTATGGCTACACCTTC	CASSFRRTDYGYTF
TRBV28	many	.	TRBJ2-7	TGTGCCAGCAGACCGGCGGGGGCGGGCTACGAGCAGTACTTC	CASRPAGAGYEQYF
TRBV7-2	.	.	TRBJ1-2	TGTGCCAGCAGCTTAGACTCTGGCTGGGGCTACACCTTC	CASSLDSGWGYTF
TRBV28	many	TRBD1	TRBJ1-5	TGTGCCAGCAGTCATGGGACAGCTTTCAATCAGCCCCAGCATTTT	CASSHGTAFNQPQHF
TRBV27	many	.	TRBJ1-5	TGTGCCAGCAGTCCCCTCTACCGACGGGGCAATCAGCCCCAGCATTTT	CASSPLYRRGNQPQHF
TRBV6-1	many	.	TRBJ2-3	TGTGCCAGCAGTGAGTATGGGAATACAGATACGCAGTATTTT	CASSEYGNTDTQYF
TRBV18	many	TRBD1	TRBJ2-1	TGTGCCAGCGCCCCGACAGGGAGCTACAATGAGCAGTTCTTC	CASAPTGSYNEQFF
TRBV29-1	few	TRBD1	TRBJ2-5	TGCAGCGTTGAAGTTCAGGGGGTGGGAGAGACCCAGTACTTC	CSVEVQGVGETQYF
TRBV5-1	.	.	TRBJ2-1	TGCGCCAGCAGCTTGGTCAGGGTTAATGCGCAGTTCTTC	CASSLVRVNAQFF
TRBV2	many	TRBD1	TRBJ1-1	TGTGCCAGCAGTGCACAGGGGTTCGCTGAAGCTTTCTTT	CASSAQGFAEAFF
TRBV5-1	many	.	TRBJ2-7	TGCGCCAGCAGCTTGTCAGCACAACGCTACGAGCAGTACTTC	CASSLSAQRYEQYF
TRBV6-1	.	.	TRBJ1-2	TGTGCCAGCAGTGAAGCGCTTCCAGGGAACTATGGCTACACCTTC	CASSEALPGNYGYTF
TRBV11-2	many	TRBD2	TRBJ2-1	TGTGCCAGCAAGCGGGGGGCCCACAATGAGCAGTTCTTC	CASKRGAHNEQFF
TRBV27	many	TRBD1	TRBJ1-4	TGTGCCAGCAGCCTTTTTGCGACAGGGAATGAAAAACTGTTTTTT	CASSLFATGNEKLFF